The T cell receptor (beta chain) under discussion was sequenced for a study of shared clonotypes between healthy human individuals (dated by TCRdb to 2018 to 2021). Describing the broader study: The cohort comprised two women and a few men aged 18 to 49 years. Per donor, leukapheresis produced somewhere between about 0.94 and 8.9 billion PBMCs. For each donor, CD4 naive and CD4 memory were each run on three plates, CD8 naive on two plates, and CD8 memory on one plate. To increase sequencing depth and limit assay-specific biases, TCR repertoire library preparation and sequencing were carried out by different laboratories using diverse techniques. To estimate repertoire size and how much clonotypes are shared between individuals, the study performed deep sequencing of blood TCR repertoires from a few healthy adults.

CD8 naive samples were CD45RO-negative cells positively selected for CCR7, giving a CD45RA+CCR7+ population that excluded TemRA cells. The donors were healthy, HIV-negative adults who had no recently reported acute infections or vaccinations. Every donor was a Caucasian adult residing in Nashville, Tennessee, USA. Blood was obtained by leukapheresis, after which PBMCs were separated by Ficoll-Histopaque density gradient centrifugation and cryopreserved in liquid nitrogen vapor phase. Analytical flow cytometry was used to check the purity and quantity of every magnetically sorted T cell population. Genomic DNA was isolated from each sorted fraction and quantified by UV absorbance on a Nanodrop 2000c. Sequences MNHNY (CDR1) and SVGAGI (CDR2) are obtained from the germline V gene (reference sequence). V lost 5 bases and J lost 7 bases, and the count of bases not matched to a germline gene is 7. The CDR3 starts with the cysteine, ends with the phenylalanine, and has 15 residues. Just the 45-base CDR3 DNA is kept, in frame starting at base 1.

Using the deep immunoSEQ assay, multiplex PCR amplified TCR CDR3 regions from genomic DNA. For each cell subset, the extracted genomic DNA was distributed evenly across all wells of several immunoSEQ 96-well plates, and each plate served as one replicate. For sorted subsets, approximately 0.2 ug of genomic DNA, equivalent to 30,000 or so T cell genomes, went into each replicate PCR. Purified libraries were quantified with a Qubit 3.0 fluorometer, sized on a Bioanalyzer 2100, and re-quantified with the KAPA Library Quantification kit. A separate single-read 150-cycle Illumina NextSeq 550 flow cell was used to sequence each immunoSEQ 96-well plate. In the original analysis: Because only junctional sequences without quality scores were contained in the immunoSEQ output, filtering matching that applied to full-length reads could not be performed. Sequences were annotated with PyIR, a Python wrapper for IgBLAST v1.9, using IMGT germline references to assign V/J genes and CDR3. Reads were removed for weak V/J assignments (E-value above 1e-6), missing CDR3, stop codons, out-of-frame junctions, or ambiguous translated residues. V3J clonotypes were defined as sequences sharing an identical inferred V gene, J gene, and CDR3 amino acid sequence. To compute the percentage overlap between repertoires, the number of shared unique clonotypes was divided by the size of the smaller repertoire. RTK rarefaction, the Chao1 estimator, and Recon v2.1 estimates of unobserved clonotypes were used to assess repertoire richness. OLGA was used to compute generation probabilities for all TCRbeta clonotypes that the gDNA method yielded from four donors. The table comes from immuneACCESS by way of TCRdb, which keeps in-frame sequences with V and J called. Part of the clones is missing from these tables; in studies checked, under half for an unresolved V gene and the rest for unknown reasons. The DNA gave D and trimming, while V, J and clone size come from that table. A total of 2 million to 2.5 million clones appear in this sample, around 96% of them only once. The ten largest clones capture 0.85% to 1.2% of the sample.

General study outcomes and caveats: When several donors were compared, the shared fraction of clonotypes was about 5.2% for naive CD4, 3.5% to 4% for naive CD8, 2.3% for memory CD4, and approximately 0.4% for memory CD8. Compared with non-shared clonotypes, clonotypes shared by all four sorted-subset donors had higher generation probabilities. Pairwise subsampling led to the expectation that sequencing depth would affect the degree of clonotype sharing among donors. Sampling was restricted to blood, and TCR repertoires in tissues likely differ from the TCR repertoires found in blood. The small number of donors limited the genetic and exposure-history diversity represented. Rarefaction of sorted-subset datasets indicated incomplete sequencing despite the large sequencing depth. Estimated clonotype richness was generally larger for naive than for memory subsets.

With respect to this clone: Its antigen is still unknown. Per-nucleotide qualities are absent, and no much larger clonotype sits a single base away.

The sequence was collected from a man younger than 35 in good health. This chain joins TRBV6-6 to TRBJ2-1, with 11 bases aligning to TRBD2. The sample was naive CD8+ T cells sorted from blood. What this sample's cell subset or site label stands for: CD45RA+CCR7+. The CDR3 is CASSVLAGEGNEQFF. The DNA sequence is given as TGTGCCAGCAGTGTACTAGCGGGGGAGGGGAATGAGCAGTTCTTC.